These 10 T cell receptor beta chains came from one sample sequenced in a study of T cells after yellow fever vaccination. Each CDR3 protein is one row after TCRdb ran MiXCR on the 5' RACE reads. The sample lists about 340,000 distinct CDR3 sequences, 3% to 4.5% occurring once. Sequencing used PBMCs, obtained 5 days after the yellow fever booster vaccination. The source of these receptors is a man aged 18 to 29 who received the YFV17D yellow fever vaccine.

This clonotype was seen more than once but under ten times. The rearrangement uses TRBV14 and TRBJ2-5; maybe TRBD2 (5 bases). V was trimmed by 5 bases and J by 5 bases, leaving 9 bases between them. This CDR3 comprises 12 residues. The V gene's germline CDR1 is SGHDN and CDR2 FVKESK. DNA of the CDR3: TGTGCCAGCAGCATAAGGAGGGAGACCCAGTACTTC. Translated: CASSIRRETQYF.

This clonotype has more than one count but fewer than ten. CDR3 in DNA: TGTGCCAGCGGGCCCGGTCGATACGAGCAGTACTTC. It specifies CASGPGRYEQYF. The rearrangement uses TRBV6-5 and TRBJ2-7; unclear D gene. This CDR3 region has 12 residues. The V gene lost 8 bases and the J gene lost 4 bases, with 12 bases spanning the gap. From germline, CDR1 is MNHEY and CDR2 SVGAGI.

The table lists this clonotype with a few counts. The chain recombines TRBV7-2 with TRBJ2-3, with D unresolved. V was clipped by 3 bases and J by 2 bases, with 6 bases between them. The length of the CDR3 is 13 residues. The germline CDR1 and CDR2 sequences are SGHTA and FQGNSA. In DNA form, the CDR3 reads TGTGCCAGCAGCTTCGTCGACACAGATACGCAGTATTTT. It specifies CASSFVDTDTQYF.

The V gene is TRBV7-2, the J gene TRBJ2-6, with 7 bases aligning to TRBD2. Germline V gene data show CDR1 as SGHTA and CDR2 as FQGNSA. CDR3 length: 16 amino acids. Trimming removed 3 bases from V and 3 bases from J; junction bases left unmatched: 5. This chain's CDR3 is CASSLGGLGGANVLTF. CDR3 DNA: TGTGCCAGCAGCTTGGGAGGACTAGGTGGGGCCAACGTCCTGACTTTC.

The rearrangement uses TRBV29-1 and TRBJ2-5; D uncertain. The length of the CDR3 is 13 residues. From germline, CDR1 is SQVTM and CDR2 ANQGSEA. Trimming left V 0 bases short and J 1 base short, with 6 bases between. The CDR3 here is CSVEDRGQETQYF. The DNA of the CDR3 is TGCAGCGTTGAAGATCGTGGCCAAGAGACCCAGTACTTC.

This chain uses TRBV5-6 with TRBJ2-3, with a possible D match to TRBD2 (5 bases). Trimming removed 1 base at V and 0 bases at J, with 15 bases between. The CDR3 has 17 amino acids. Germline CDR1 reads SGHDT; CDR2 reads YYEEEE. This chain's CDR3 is CASSLSGGWSSTDTQYF. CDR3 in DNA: TGTGCCAGCAGCTTGAGTGGCGGGTGGTCTAGCACAGATACGCAGTATTTT.

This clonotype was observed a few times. CDR3 sequence: CATSRQGASPYNEQFF. The CDR3, as DNA: TGTGCCACCAGCAGGCAGGGCGCCTCCCCCTACAATGAGCAGTTCTTC. This rearrangement joins TRBV15 to TRBJ2-1, with D possibly being TRBD1 (5 bases). The CDR3 extends over 16 amino acids. Trimming took off 3 bases at V and 2 bases at J, with 14 bases between the two ends. Germline V gives CDR1 LNHNV, CDR2 YYDKDF (reference sequence).

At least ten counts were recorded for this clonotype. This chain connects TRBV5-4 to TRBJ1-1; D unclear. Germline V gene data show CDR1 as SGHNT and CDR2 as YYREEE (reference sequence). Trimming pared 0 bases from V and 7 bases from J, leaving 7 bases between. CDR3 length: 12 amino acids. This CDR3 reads CASSLVGGEAFF. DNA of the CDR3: TGTGCCAGCAGCTTGGTAGGCGGTGAAGCTTTCTTT.

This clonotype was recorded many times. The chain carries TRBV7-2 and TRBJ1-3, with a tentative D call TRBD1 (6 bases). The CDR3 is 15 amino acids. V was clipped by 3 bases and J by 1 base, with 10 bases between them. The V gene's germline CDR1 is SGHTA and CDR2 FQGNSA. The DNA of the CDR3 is TGTGCCAGCAGCTTCCAGGGGACATCTGGAAACACCATATATTTT. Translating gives CASSFQGTSGNTIYF.

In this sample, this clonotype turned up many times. The DNA of the CDR3 is TGCGCCAGCAGCCAAGAGAGCCCATCCAAAGGGCCTATAATGAGGAAACTGTTTTTT. Protein: CASSQESPSKGPIMRKLFF. The chain recombines TRBV4-3 with TRBJ1-4, with D hard to call. The germline CDR1 and CDR2 sequences are LGHNA and YSLEER. The CDR3 loop spans 19 amino acids. V was cut by 0 bases and J by 11 bases, with 28 bases left in between.